This note documents a single T cell receptor beta chain sequence. What it binds is not known. At the DNA level, this CDR3 is encoded by other sequences in the same sample as well. The source of the sample is a study of graft-versus-host responses after intestinal transplantation. The assay was immunoSEQ multiplex PCR, and TCRdb's table has in-frame clones only and misses some. Among over 65,000 clones listed, roughly 90% were seen once. CDR1 is MNHEY and CDR2 is SMNVEV in the germline V gene (reference sequence). V lost 5 bases, J lost 5 bases, and 6 bases lay in between. This CDR3 region has 11 residues. Findings of the study overall: Levels of circulating GvH clones at their peak were associated with early post-transplant HvG declines.

The genes are TRBV27 and TRBJ1-2; D gene unclear. Sequencing was performed on unstimulated CD8+ T cells sorted from spleen or lymph node cells, taken before transplant. The clonotype was recovered from a human donor who was the organ donor for an intestinal transplant. The CDR3 DNA is TGTGCCAGCAGTGGAGGGTATGGCTACACCTTC. Protein sequence: CASSGGYGYTF.